Listed below are T cell receptor beta chains from one sample, sequenced in a study of blood T cell repertoires in COVID-19. Sequencing used immunoSEQ multiplex PCR; TCRdb keeps in-frame clones, though not all of them. Of approximately 300,000 clones in the sample, nearly 90% are singletons; the top ten hold 3.5% to 4.5%. Sequencing input: PBMCs or T cells enriched from blood (not recorded which). These receptors all stem from a woman in her late teens or twenties with acute COVID-19. Both conserved end residues are part of each CDR3. Fields, in order: V gene, D gene, clone size, J gene, CDR3 protein, CDR3 DNA. The D gene is left open where the match is weak. Rows may omit the clone size; those that give it use once, few, many or a size class.

TRBV4-2,TRBD1,.,TRBJ1-5,CASSQDYRTGTNQPQHF,TGTGCCAGCAGCCAAGATTATCGGACAGGGACGAACCAGCCCCAGCATTTT
TRBV19,TRBD1,.,TRBJ1-2,CASSYPTGGSGYTF,TGTGCCAGTAGCTACCCGACAGGGGGCAGCGGCTACACCTTC
TRBV5-1,TRBD2,.,TRBJ2-7,CASGTSTGSYEQYF,TGCGCCAGTGGGACTAGCACCGGCTCCTACGAGCAGTACTTC
TRBV4-1,.,.,TRBJ1-1,CASRGGTLNTEAFF,TGCGCCAGCAGGGGCGGGACCTTGAACACTGAAGCTTTCTTT
TRBV27,.,.,TRBJ2-7,CASSSVRGGYEQYF,TGTGCCAGCAGTTCGGTCAGGGGTGGCTACGAGCAGTACTTC
TRBV11-3,TRBD1,.,TRBJ2-3,CASSRGTAAGTDTQYF,TGTGCCAGCAGCCGAGGGACAGCCGCGGGTACAGATACGCAGTATTTT
TRBV7-2,.,.,TRBJ1-2,CASSLGGSEGGYTF,TGTGCCAGCAGCTTAGGAGGCAGTGAGGGTGGCTACACCTTC
TRBV1,.,.,TRBJ2-2,CTSSQGNWTSGRGTGELFF,TGCACCAGCAGCCAAGGGAATTGGACTAGCGGGAGAGGTACCGGGGAGCTGTTTTTT
TRBV6-5,.,.,TRBJ1-5,CASSATGETNQPQHF,TGTGCCAGCAGCGCGACAGGTGAGACTAATCAGCCCCAGCATTTT
TRBV9,.,.,TRBJ2-1,CASSGTWQSGRSYNEQFF,TGTGCCAGCAGCGGTACGTGGCAAAGCGGACGCTCCTACAATGAGCAGTTCTTC
TRBV7-2,.,.,TRBJ1-2,CASSLAAEVYGYTF,TGTGCCAGCAGCTTAGCGGCAGAGGTCTATGGCTACACCTTC
TRBV7-3,TRBD2,.,TRBJ2-3,CASSLYPAGNTDTQYF,TGTGCCAGCAGCTTATATCCAGCGGGAAACACAGATACGCAGTATTTT
TRBV6-4,.,.,TRBJ2-1,CASSSDFGSYNEQFF,TGTGCCAGCAGCTCAGACTTTGGCTCCTACAATGAGCAGTTCTTC
TRBV9,TRBD2,.,TRBJ2-2,CASSPSGIWHGELFF,TGTGCCAGCAGCCCCAGCGGGATTTGGCACGGGGAGCTGTTTTTT
TRBV3-1/TRBV3-2,TRBD1,.,TRBJ1-3,CASSRGTDGNTIYF,TGTGCCAGCAGCCGAGGGACAGATGGAAACACCATATATTTT
TRBV19,.,.,TRBJ2-5,CASRRDQETQYF,TGTGCCAGTAGGCGGGACCAAGAGACCCAGTACTTC
TRBV24-1,.,.,TRBJ2-5,CATPPGGRKTQYF,TGTGCCACCCCGCCGGGGGGCAGAAAGACCCAGTACTTC
TRBV9,.,few,TRBJ2-7,CASSPKGSLDPYEQYF,TGTGCCAGCAGCCCAAAAGGGAGTCTCGACCCCTACGAGCAGTACTTC
TRBV10-3,.,.,TRBJ2-1,CAISELAGSSYNEQFF,TGTGCCATCAGTGAGTTGGCGGGAAGCTCCTACAATGAGCAGTTCTTC
TRBV7-9,.,.,TRBJ2-1,CASSLPSGSNEQFF,TGTGCCAGCAGCTTACCTAGTGGTAGCAATGAGCAGTTCTTC
TRBV7-3,TRBD2,once,TRBJ2-1,CASSREGREGRNEQFF,TGTGCCAGCAGCCGGGAAGGGCGGGAGGGCCGCAATGAGCAGTTCTTC
TRBV15,.,.,TRBJ2-3,CATSRDPLTRFGADTQYF,TGTGCCACCAGCAGAGACCCACTTACACGGTTTGGAGCAGATACGCAGTATTTT
TRBV6-1,.,once,TRBJ1-1,CASSEARGQQAFF,TGTGCCAGCAGTGAAGCGCGAGGGCAGCAAGCTTTCTTT
TRBV15,.,.,TRBJ1-4,CATSSFSGGGNEKLFF,TGTGCCACCAGCAGCTTTAGTGGGGGGGGGAATGAAAAACTGTTTTTT
TRBV11-2,TRBD2,.,TRBJ2-3,CASSSIAGVVTDTQYF,TGTGCCAGCAGCTCAATAGCGGGAGTAGTTACAGATACGCAGTATTTT
TRBV10-2,.,.,TRBJ1-5,CASSDRLLGGPQHF,TGCGCCAGCAGTGACAGGCTGCTGGGGGGGCCCCAGCATTTT
TRBV7-2,TRBD1,.,TRBJ1-6,CASSLKAQGASYNSPLHF,TGTGCCAGCAGCTTAAAGGCCCAGGGGGCCTCCTATAATTCACCCCTCCACTTT
TRBV28,.,.,TRBJ2-3,CASREGGPEGTDTQYF,TGTGCCAGCAGGGAAGGAGGGCCGGAGGGCACAGATACGCAGTATTTT
TRBV28,TRBD2,.,TRBJ2-2,CASSSSTSGSMNGELFF,TGTGCCAGCAGTTCCAGTACTAGCGGGAGTATGAACGGGGAGCTGTTTTTT
TRBV7-6,.,.,TRBJ1-1,CASSLGEVTEAFF,TGTGCCAGCAGCTTAGGGGAGGTCACTGAAGCTTTCTTT
TRBV6-5,TRBD2,.,TRBJ2-7,CASSSRASGAPYEQYF,TGTGCCAGCAGTTCAAGGGCTAGCGGGGCCCCCTACGAGCAGTACTTC
TRBV6-1,TRBD2,.,TRBJ2-5,CASSEASGRETQYF,TGTGCCAGCAGTGAAGCTAGCGGGAGGGAGACCCAGTACTTC
TRBV27,.,.,TRBJ2-1,CASSFGTPRGNEQFF,TGTGCCAGCAGTTTCGGGACACCCCGGGGCAATGAGCAGTTCTTC
TRBV5-1,TRBD2,.,TRBJ2-3,CASSPTLAGFTDTQYF,TGCGCCAGCAGCCCAACACTAGCGGGGTTCACAGATACGCAGTATTTT
TRBV19,TRBD1,.,TRBJ1-1,CASSSWDRLMNTEAFF,TGTGCCAGTAGTTCTTGGGACAGGCTAATGAACACTGAAGCTTTCTTT
TRBV29-1,TRBD1,.,TRBJ2-7,CSVTGTVTYEQYF,TGCAGCGTGACCGGGACAGTTACTTACGAGCAGTACTTC
TRBV18,.,.,TRBJ1-5,CASSPSRGNQPQHF,TGTGCCAGCTCACCATCTAGAGGCAATCAGCCCCAGCATTTT
TRBV30,.,.,TRBJ2-7,CAWSVHLVVEQYF,TGTGCCTGGAGTGTACATCTGGTCGTCGAGCAGTACTTC
TRBV18,TRBD1,.,TRBJ1-5,CASSAGTASNQPQHF,TGTGCCAGCTCAGCCGGGACAGCTAGCAATCAGCCCCAGCATTTT
TRBV6-5,.,.,TRBJ1-1,CASTPPGTKNTEAFF,TGTGCCAGCACACCCCCCGGGACAAAGAACACTGAAGCTTTCTTT
TRBV28,TRBD1,once,TRBJ2-7,CASSSGTGFYEQYF,TGTGCCAGCAGTTCCGGGACAGGGTTTTACGAGCAGTACTTC
TRBV27,.,.,TRBJ1-1,CASSLLWNTEAFF,TGTGCCAGCAGTTTACTTTGGAACACTGAAGCTTTCTTT
TRBV29-1,.,.,TRBJ1-1,CSARKENTEAFF,TGCAGCGCCAGGAAAGAGAACACTGAAGCTTTCTTT
TRBV12-2,.,.,TRBJ2-1,CASRLRRGGNEQFF,TGTGCAAGTCGCTTACGCCGCGGGGGAAATGAGCAGTTCTTC
TRBV6-5,.,.,TRBJ1-1,CASIEGPHGGSAFF,TGTGCCAGCATCGAGGGACCCCATGGGGGCTCGGCTTTCTTT
TRBV28,.,.,TRBJ1-4,CASSMVWGLGEKLFF,TGTGCCAGCAGTATGGTATGGGGACTTGGCGAAAAACTGTTTTTT
TRBV5-4,.,.,TRBJ2-3,CASSTSQVSTDTQYF,TGTGCCAGCAGCACCTCGCAGGTTAGCACAGATACGCAGTATTTT
TRBV6-5,TRBD1,.,TRBJ1-5,CASSRGQGANQPQHF,TGTGCCAGCAGCCGCGGACAGGGGGCAAATCAGCCCCAGCATTTT
TRBV7-2,TRBD1,.,TRBJ2-2,CASSRDRESTGELFF,TGTGCCAGCAGCCGGGACAGGGAGTCCACCGGGGAGCTGTTTTTT
TRBV7-9,TRBD1,.,TRBJ1-4,CASSLQGAGEKLFF,TGTGCCAGCAGCTTACAGGGGGCCGGTGAAAAACTGTTTTTT